Shown below are 9 T cell receptor beta chains from a single sample sequenced in a study of OX40 agonist ivuxolimab in advanced cancers. Clones were sequenced by immunoSEQ multiplex PCR, and TCRdb holds only the in-frame ones, with some missing. The sample has approximately 82,000 clones; approximately 92% are singletons. The sample was CD4+ or CD8+ T cells sorted from blood, taken in a trial of the OX40 agonist ivuxolimab. These receptors all stem from an adult with an advanced solid tumor such as melanoma, head and neck, liver or kidney cancer.

The chain couples TRBV19 to TRBJ2-6; D is unclear. This CDR3 contains 15 residues. Germline V gene lookup returns CDR1 LNHDA and CDR2 SQIVND (reference sequence). V lost 4 bases to trimming and J lost 0 bases, with 7 bases between them. CDR3 nucleotides: TGTGCCAGTAGTACCCGTGGCTCTGGGGCCAACGTCCTGACTTTC. The encoded protein is CASSTRGSGANVLTF.

This clone was observed once. The chain employs TRBV9 and TRBJ1-2; D possibly corresponds to TRBD1 (6 bases). The germline V gene encodes CDR1 SGDLS and CDR2 YYNGEE. The CDR3 has 15 amino acids. Trimming removed 0 bases from V and 3 bases from J, with 12 bases in between. Here the CDR3 DNA reads TGTGCCAGCAGCGTAGCTTGGGGGCAGGACTATGGCTACACCTTC. The encoded protein is CASSVAWGQDYGYTF. Complete variable domain (other parts from reference TRBV9 and TRBJ1-2): DSGVTQTPKHLITATGQRVTLRCSPRSGDLSVYWYQQSLDQGLQFLIQYYNGEERAKGNILERFSAQQFPDLHSELNLSSLELGDSALYFCASSVAWGQDYGYTFGSGTRLTVV.

This rearrangement joins TRBV5-1 to TRBJ2-2, with 11 bases lining up with TRBD1. Losses at the gene ends were 4 bases for V and 3 bases for J; bases not matched to a gene: 2. CDR1 is SGHRS, CDR2 YFSETQ, per germline. The CDR3 is 15 amino acids. DNA of the CDR3: TGCGCCAGCAGCCAGGGACAGGGGGACACCGGGGAGCTGTTTTTT. Translated: CASSQGQGDTGELFF.

The chain joins TRBV6-1 to TRBJ1-1, with 7 bases lining up with TRBD1. V shed 5 bases and J 5 bases; nucleotides not matched to a gene: 8. The CDR3 totals 14 residues. The germline V gene has CDR1 MNHNS and CDR2 SASEGT. The CDR3 nucleotides read TGTGCCAGCAGTATGAGGGGGCTCGGGACTGAAGCTTTCTTT. The encoded protein is CASSMRGLGTEAFF.

The chain carries TRBV6-5 and TRBJ2-5, with a possible D match to TRBD2 (6 bases). Deletions cut 2 bases from V and 2 bases from J, with 6 bases between. The CDR3 is made up of 13 amino acids. CDR1 and CDR2 from the germline V gene are MNHEY and SVGAGI. The CDR3 spells CASSYRGQETQYF. In nucleotides, the CDR3 is TGTGCCAGCAGTTACCGGGGGCAAGAGACCCAGTACTTC.

Here the CDR3 DNA reads TGTGCCAGCAGTTTACTCGGCAGGGTACCCCACGAGCAGTACTTC. This translates into CASSLLGRVPHEQYF. The genes are TRBV28 and TRBJ2-7; D is possibly TRBD1 (5 bases). This CDR3 has 15 amino acids. V gave up 2 bases and J gave up 5 bases, with 16 bases separating them. Germline lookup yields CDR1 MDHEN and CDR2 SYDVKM.

This chain joins TRBV30 and TRBJ1-1, with 7 bases lining up with TRBD1. The germline CDR1 and CDR2 sequences are GTSNPN and SVGIG (reference sequence). V trimming: 7 bases; J trimming: 2 bases; junction bases outside the gene matches: 7. The CDR3 covers 13 residues. CDR3 sequence reads: CAFSGQPNTEAFF. CDR3 bases: TGTGCCTTTTCGGGACAGCCAAACACTGAAGCTTTCTTT.

This chain uses TRBV6-1 with TRBJ2-4; D is possibly TRBD1 or TRBD2 (5 bases each). Between the trimmed V and J ends, which lost 6 bases and 0 bases, there was a span of 9 bases. This CDR3 comprises 14 residues. Germline CDR1 and CDR2: MNHNS and SASEGT. CDR3 protein: CASRSGTAKNIQYF. CDR3 sequence (DNA): TGTGCCAGCAGGTCCGGGACAGCCAAAAACATTCAGTACTTC.

Only a few counts were recorded for this clone. The chain recombines TRBV30 with TRBJ1-1; D might be TRBD1 (6 bases). Germline CDR1 GTSNPN, CDR2 SVGIG (reference sequence). Trimming pared 2 bases from V and 0 bases from J, leaving 7 bases between. CDR3 length: 13 residues. CDR3 protein: CAWSQGMNTEAFF. The CDR3, as DNA: TGTGCCTGGAGTCAGGGGATGAACACTGAAGCTTTCTTT. The full variable domain, completed using reference TRBV30 and TRBJ1-1, is SQTIHQWPATLVQPVGSPLSLECTVEGTSNPNLYWYRQAAGRGLQLLFYSVGIGQISSEVPQNLSASRPQDRQFILSSKKLLLSDSGFYLCAWSQGMNTEAFFGQGTRLTVV.